This T cell receptor (beta chain) was recorded in a study of cytomegalovirus exposure and HLA in healthy donors. The study ran its PCR with 60 Vbeta and 13 Jbeta primers. This table comes from immunoSEQ multiplex PCR, and its TCRdb copy is limited to in-frame clones, with some not included. Here the sample spans about 150,000 clones, roughly 80% being singletons. CDR3 size: 15 residues. Germline CDR1 is MGHRA and CDR2 is YSYEKL. V shed 3 bases, J shed 4 bases, and the junction held 9 bases outside the gene matches. Study-wide results and caveats: In a later analysis, the majority of CMV-associated beta chains seemingly showed HLA restriction. Within an earlier analysis, most TCR beta V segments proved productive either about 87% or about 30% of the time.

This clone was seen a handful of times. Its matching antigen is unknown. Sequencing was performed on PBMCs. The J gene is TRBJ2-7, the V gene TRBV4-1, with 7 nucleotides matching TRBD1. The origin of this receptor is a man in his late teens or twenties in good health and CMV-seronegative. CDR3 bases: TGCGCCAGCAGCCACCCCCCAACAGGGGTTTACGAGCAGTACTTC. Its protein product is CASSHPPTGVYEQYF.